This TCR beta chain derives from a study of cytomegalovirus exposure and HLA in healthy donors. Study-wide findings and caveats: In vitro, a few CMV-associated chains proved specific for CMV antigens. Common viral pathogens seemed to be connected with several of the most significant clusters, according to a later analysis. Roughly even sequencing depth across donors was the assumption behind the presence/absence analyses.

The germline CDR1 and CDR2 sequences are MNHNS and SASEGT. V was clipped by 6 bases and J by 3 bases, with 7 bases between them. This CDR3 is 12 amino acids long. Notes on this clone: Its cognate antigen is unknown.

The PCR ran on 60 Vbeta and 13 Jbeta primers. Clones were sequenced by immunoSEQ multiplex PCR, and TCRdb holds only the in-frame ones, with some missing. The sample consists of 150,000 to 200,000 clones, 81% of them appearing once. The sequenced sample consisted of PBMCs. The V gene is TRBV6-1, the J gene TRBJ2-3, with D hard to call. The source is a man between 18 and 35 years old in good health and CMV-seronegative. The CDR3 is CASRRRTDTQYF. DNA for the CDR3: TGTGCCAGCAGGCGGCGAACAGATACGCAGTATTTT.